A selection of T cell receptor beta chains follows, all from one sample in a study of low-dose radiotherapy and immunotherapy resistance in tumors. MiXCR, run by TCRdb on the reads, gives a single entry per CDR3 protein. Of fewer than 95,000 distinct CDR3 sequences listed, more than 8.5% were seen once; the top ten hold around 1%. Sequenced material: PBMCs, taken before treatment. These receptors all come from a male donor with prostate cancer. CDR3s include the opening cysteine and the closing phenylalanine or tryptophan. D genes are given only for firm matches.

V gene: TRBV28; D gene: TRBD1; CDR3 protein: CASSEQGKGYGYTF
V gene: TRBV4-1; D gene: .; CDR3 protein: CASSQEGGKNYGYTF
V gene: TRBV6-5; D gene: .; CDR3 protein: CASTTGPGRKNNYGYTF
V gene: TRBV3-1; D gene: .; CDR3 protein: CASSLGRMRNTEAFF
V gene: TRBV20-1; D gene: TRBD2; CDR3 protein: CSARGSGTRSYEQYF
V gene: TRBV2; D gene: TRBD1; CDR3 protein: CASRHGTDYNEQFF
V gene: TRBV18; D gene: TRBD1; CDR3 protein: CASSPGQDYEQYF
V gene: TRBV6-6; D gene: .; CDR3 protein: CASSYAGTEAFF
V gene: TRBV28; D gene: TRBD1; CDR3 protein: CASSLSPGTDQETQYF
V gene: TRBV6-1; D gene: .; CDR3 protein: CASSLIPQVMNTEAFF
V gene: TRBV10-3; D gene: .; CDR3 protein: CAISDPGADEQFF
V gene: TRBV5-4; D gene: .; CDR3 protein: CASSFGGVGTEAFF
V gene: TRBV6-2/TRBV6-3; D gene: .; CDR3 protein: CASNRGRYGYTF
V gene: TRBV20-1; D gene: TRBD2; CDR3 protein: CSASGALWANVLTF
V gene: TRBV2; D gene: .; CDR3 protein: CASNDPGRALF
V gene: TRBV10-3; D gene: TRBD2; CDR3 protein: CAINDGRRVETQYF
V gene: TRBV4-3; D gene: TRBD2; CDR3 protein: CASSQDWRESIQYF
V gene: TRBV28; D gene: TRBD1; CDR3 protein: CASSLGTGGYGYTF
V gene: TRBV18; D gene: TRBD1; CDR3 protein: CASSPRDRGANNEQFF
V gene: TRBV18; D gene: .; CDR3 protein: CASSPPSTSAEFRNTQYF
V gene: TRBV4-1; D gene: .; CDR3 protein: CASSHTGANEKLFF
V gene: TRBV7-2; D gene: .; CDR3 protein: CASSLYQRKGQETQYF
V gene: TRBV6-6; D gene: .; CDR3 protein: CASSYASGTLAFF
V gene: TRBV7-8; D gene: .; CDR3 protein: CASSSRRGGGYEQYF
V gene: TRBV12-5; D gene: .; CDR3 protein: CASGLGLANGDEQFF
V gene: TRBV29-1; D gene: .; CDR3 protein: CSVDSAYTDTQYF
V gene: TRBV5-1; D gene: TRBD2; CDR3 protein: CASSLGTSADTQYF
V gene: TRBV6-5; D gene: .; CDR3 protein: CASSYSWGAETQYF
V gene: TRBV12-3/TRBV12-4; D gene: .; CDR3 protein: CASSLGFGAVSRYTF
V gene: TRBV4-2; D gene: .; CDR3 protein: CASSQEEDRLYEQYF
V gene: TRBV19; D gene: TRBD2; CDR3 protein: CASSPLWGLAGGIEQFF
V gene: TRBV5-5; D gene: .; CDR3 protein: CASSLDQGAGGYTF
V gene: TRBV20-1; D gene: .; CDR3 protein: CSAREGGNSYEQYF
V gene: TRBV20-1; D gene: TRBD1; CDR3 protein: CSATGATGSYNEQFF
V gene: TRBV7-2; D gene: .; CDR3 protein: CASSPGALYNSPLHF
V gene: TRBV7-7; D gene: TRBD2; CDR3 protein: CASSLGTSGLETQYF
V gene: TRBV13; D gene: TRBD2; CDR3 protein: CASSGGTSRVNEQFF
V gene: TRBV28; D gene: TRBD2; CDR3 protein: CASSGTSGDSYEQYF
V gene: TRBV4-1; D gene: TRBD2; CDR3 protein: CASSQAIAGLSTGELFF
V gene: TRBV30; D gene: TRBD1; CDR3 protein: CAWTTGGTFNSPLHF
V gene: TRBV9; D gene: .; CDR3 protein: CASSFAPVTDSYNEQFF
V gene: TRBV20-1; D gene: TRBD1; CDR3 protein: CSVSTGRSYGQYF
V gene: TRBV20-1; D gene: .; CDR3 protein: CSARVWESAGETQYF
V gene: TRBV7-2; D gene: TRBD1; CDR3 protein: CASSQGQNYGYTF
V gene: TRBV30; D gene: .; CDR3 protein: CAWSVTSYTEAFF
V gene: TRBV20-1; D gene: .; CDR3 protein: CSAPRRVNNYGYTF
V gene: TRBV20-1; D gene: TRBD2; CDR3 protein: CSARKRLAANTGELFF
V gene: TRBV28; D gene: .; CDR3 protein: CASSFPRWVQRNSPLHF